Reported below is one T cell receptor (beta chain). Its antigen is unknown. Trimming pared 5 bases from V and 6 bases from J, leaving 26 bases between. Germline CDR1 reads SEHNR; CDR2 reads FQNEAQ (reference sequence). The CDR3 sequence is 18 residues long. The authors ran a second PCR of roughly 6 to 12 cycles using a sample-barcoded 5' primer and a J-beta primer mix. TCRdb passed the 5' RACE reads through MiXCR, listing each CDR3 protein once. The table shows about 1.5 million distinct CDR3 sequences, with approximately 39% occurring only once. The sample comes from a study of blood T cells in healthy people across ages. Study-wide findings and caveats: Long-lived and aged donors differed, with more naive CD4+ cells and higher diversity in the long-lived. Diversity estimated from one million T cells was considered an underestimate.

With each sample, at least 5 micrograms of total RNA were extracted. This chain joins TRBV7-9 and TRBJ2-1, with a tentative D call TRBD1 (6 bases). The receptor comes from a woman aged 18-29 years in good health. Sequences were obtained from blood. Here the CDR3 reads CASSTSDQGSRECNEQFF. The CDR3 DNA is TGTGCCAGCAGCACCAGCGATCAGGGGTCACGTGAGTGCAATGAGCAGTTCTTC.